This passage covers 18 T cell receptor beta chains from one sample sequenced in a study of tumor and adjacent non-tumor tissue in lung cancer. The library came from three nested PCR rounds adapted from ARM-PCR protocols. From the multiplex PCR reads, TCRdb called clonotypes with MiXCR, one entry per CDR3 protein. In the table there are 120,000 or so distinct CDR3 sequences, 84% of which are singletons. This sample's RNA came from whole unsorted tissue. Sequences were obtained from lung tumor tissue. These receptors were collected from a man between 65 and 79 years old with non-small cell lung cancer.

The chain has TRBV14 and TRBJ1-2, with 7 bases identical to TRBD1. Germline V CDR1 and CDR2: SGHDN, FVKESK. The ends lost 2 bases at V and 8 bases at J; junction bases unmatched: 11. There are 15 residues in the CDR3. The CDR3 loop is CASSQSPTGVGGYTF. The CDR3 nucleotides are TGTGCCAGCAGCCAATCCCCTACAGGGGTTGGCGGCTACACCTTC.

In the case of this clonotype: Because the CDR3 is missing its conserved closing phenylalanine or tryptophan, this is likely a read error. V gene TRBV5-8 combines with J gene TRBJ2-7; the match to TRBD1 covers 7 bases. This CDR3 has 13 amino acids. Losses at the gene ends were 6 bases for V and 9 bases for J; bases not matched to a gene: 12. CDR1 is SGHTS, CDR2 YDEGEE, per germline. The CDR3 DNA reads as TGTGCCAGCAACACCTTTGACAGGGACGTGCAGTACCTC. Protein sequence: CASNTFDRDVQYL.

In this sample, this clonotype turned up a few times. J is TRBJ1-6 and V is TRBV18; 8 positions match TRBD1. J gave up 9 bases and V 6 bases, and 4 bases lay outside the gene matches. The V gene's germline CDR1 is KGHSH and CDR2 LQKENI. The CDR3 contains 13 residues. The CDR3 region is CASSRTGTSPLHF. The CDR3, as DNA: TGTGCCAGCTCGCGGACAGGGACTTCACCCCTCCACTTT.

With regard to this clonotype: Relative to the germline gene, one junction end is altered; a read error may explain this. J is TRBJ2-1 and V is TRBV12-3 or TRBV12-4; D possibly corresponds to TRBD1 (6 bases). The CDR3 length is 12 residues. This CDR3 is CTSSRRGNEQFF. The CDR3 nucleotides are TGTACCAGCAGCCGTAGGGGGAACGAGCAGTTCTTC.

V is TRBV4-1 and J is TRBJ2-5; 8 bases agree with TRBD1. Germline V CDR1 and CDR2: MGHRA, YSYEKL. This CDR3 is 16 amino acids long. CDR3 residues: CPNSRNPGQAKETQYF. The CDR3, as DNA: TGCCCCAACAGCCGAAACCCGGGACAGGCTAAAGAGACCCAGTACTTC.

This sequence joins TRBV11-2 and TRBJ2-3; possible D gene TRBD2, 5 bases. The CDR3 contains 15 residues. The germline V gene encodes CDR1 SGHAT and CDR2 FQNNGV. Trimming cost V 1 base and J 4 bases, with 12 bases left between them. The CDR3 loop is CASSLAGRGADTQYF. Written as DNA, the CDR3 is TGTGCCAGCAGCTTAGCGGGGAGAGGAGCAGATACGCAGTATTTT.

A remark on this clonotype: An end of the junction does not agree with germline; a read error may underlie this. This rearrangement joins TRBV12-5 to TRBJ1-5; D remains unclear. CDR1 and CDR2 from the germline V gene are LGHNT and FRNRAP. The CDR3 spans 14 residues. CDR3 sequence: CASGLTACSQSQHF. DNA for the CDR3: TGTGCTAGTGGCCTTACCGCTTGCAGTCAGTCCCAGCATTTT.

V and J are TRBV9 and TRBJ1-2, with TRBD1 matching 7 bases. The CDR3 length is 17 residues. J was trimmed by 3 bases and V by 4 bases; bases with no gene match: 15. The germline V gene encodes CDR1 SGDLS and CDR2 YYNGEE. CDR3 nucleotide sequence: TGTGCCAGCAGCCCCGCTTCGACAGGGCCCCAAGACTATGGCTACACCTTC. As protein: CASSPASTGPQDYGYTF.

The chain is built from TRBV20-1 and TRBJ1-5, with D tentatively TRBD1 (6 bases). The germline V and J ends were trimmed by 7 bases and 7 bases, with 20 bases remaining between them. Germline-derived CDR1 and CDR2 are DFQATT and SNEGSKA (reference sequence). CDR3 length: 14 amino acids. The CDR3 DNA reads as TGCAGTGATAATGTGCTAACGGGGGCCCAGCCCCAGCATTTT. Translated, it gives CSDNVLTGAQPQHF.

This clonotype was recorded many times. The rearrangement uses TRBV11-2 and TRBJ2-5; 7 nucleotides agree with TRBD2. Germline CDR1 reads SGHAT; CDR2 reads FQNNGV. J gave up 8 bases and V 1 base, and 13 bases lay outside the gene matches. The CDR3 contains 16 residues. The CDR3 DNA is TGTGCCAGCAGCTTAGTCGTGGCTAGCGGACGGGGAACCCAGTACTTC. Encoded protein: CASSLVVASGRGTQYF.

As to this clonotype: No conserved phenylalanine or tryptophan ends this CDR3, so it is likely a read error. DNA of the CDR3: TGCAGCGTTGGGACAGGGGGAGAGACCCAGTACTCC. This translates into CSVGTGGETQYS. The chain recombines TRBV29-1 with TRBJ2-5; 10 positions agree with TRBD1. Germline CDR1 reads SQVTM; CDR2 reads ANQGSEA. V shed 4 bases, J shed 4 bases, and the junction held 0 bases outside the gene matches. The CDR3 length is 12 residues.

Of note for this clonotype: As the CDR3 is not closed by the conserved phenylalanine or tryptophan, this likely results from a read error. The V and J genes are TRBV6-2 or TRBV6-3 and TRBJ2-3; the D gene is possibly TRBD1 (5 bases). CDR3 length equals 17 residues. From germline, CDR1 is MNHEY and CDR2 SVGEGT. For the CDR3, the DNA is TGTGCCAGCGGTTACCTGATGACAGTAGGCCACCAGGATACGCAGTATCTT. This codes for CASGYLMTVGHQDTQYL.

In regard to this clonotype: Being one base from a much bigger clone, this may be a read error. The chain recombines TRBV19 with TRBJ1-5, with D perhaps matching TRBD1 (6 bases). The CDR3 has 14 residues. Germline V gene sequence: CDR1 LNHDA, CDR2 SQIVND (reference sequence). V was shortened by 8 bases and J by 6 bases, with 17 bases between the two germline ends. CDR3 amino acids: CASCDTGIGQPQHF. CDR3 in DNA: TGTGCCAGTTGTGACACAGGGATTGGTCAGCCCCAGCATTTT.

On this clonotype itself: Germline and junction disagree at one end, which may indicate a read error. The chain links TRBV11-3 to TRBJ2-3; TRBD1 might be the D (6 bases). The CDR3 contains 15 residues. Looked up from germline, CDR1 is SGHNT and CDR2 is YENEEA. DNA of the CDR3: TGTGCCAGCAGCACGACAGGTCACCTCACAGATACACAGTTTTTT. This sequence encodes CASSTTGHLTDTQFF.

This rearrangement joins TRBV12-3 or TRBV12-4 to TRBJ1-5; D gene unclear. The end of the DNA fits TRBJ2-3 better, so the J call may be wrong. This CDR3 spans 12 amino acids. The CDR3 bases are TGTGCCAGCAGTTTGGCCAATCAGCCCCAGTATTTT. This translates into CASSLANQPQYF.

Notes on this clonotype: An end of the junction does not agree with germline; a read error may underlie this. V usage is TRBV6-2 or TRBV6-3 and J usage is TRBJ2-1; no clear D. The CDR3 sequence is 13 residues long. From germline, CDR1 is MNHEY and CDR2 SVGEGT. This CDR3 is CAGIRGGYNEQFF. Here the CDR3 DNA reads TGTGCCGGCATCAGAGGCGGTTACAATGAGCAGTTTTTC.

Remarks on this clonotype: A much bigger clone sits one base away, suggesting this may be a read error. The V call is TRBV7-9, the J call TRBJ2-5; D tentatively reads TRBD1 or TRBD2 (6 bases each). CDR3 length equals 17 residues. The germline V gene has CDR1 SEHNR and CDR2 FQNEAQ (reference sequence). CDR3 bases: TGTGCCTGCAGCTTAGCGGTTTTATACGGGACATCGGTGGCCCAGTACTTC. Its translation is CACSLAVLYGTSVAQYF. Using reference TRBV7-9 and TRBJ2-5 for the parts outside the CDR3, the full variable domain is DTGVSQNPRHKITKRGQNVTFRCDPISEHNRLYWYRQTLGQGPEFLTYFQNEAQLEKSRLLSDRFSAERPKGSFSTLEIQRTEQGDSAMYLCACSLAVLYGTSVAQYFGPGTRLLVL.

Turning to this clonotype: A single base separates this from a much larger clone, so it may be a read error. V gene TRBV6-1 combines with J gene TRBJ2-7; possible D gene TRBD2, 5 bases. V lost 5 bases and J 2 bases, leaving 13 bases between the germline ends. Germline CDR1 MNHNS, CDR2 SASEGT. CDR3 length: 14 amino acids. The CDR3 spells CASSTGDPAYEQYF. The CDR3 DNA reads TGTGCCAGCAGTACCGGGGATCCCGCCTACGAGCAGTACTTC.